These 3 T cell receptor beta chains came from one sample sequenced in a study of T cell changes during pregnancy in multiple sclerosis. Sequenced by immunoSEQ multiplex PCR; TCRdb stores in-frame clones only, minus some. The sample has 75,000 to 85,000 clones; 93% are singletons. The sample consisted of peripheral blood, taken in the second trimester of pregnancy. The receptor set was obtained from a female donor with multiple sclerosis, enrolled in a pregnancy study.

V usage is TRBV7-9 and J usage is TRBJ1-4, with 7 nucleotides matching TRBD1. V trimming: 5 bases; J trimming: 8 bases; junction bases outside the gene matches: 8. This CDR3 contains 14 residues. Germline V gives CDR1 SEHNR, CDR2 FQNEAQ (reference sequence). The CDR3, as DNA: TGTGCCAGCAGCACCAGACAGGGATTCGAAAAACTGTTTTTT. Amino acid sequence: CASSTRQGFEKLFF.

The chain recombines TRBV5-1 with TRBJ2-1; 10 bases fit TRBD2. V shed 0 bases, J shed 6 bases, and the junction held 6 bases outside the gene matches. The germline gives CDR1 SGHRS, CDR2 YFSETQ. This CDR3 is 16 amino acids long. The CDR3 nucleotides read TGCGCCAGCAGCTTGGTTGGTCTAGCGGGAGTCAATGAGCAGTTCTTC. It translates to CASSLVGLAGVNEQFF.

V is TRBV6-5 and J is TRBJ1-1; D is ambiguous. Germline V gene lookup returns CDR1 MNHEY and CDR2 SVGAGI. The CDR3 spans 13 residues. The V end lost 4 bases, the J end lost 2 bases, and 8 bases lay between the germline ends. CDR3 DNA sequence: TGTGCCAGCAGTTCCCGGGTCAACACTGAAGCTTTCTTT. This gives the protein CASSSRVNTEAFF.